The clone carrying this TCR beta chain showed up just once. Antigen: not known. The source of the sample is a study of response to subunit inactivated influenza vaccine. Points from the study as a whole: Authors suggested seasonal influenza vaccinations each recruit few new T cells.

TCRdb re-called the RT-PCR reads with MiXCR, one entry per CDR3 protein. This table has 540,000 or so distinct CDR3 sequences, 10% to 15% appearing once. Trimming at V came to 4 bases and at J to 0 bases, leaving 8 bases not matched to a gene. Germline V gene data show CDR1 as LGHDT and CDR2 as YNNKEL (reference sequence). CDR3 length equals 19 residues. The TCR originated in a middle-aged man who received an inactivated influenza vaccine. The specimen comprised PBMCs from blood, sampled roughly 48 days after vaccination. The gene calls are TRBV3-1 and TRBJ2-1; TRBD2 agrees at 14 bases. CDR3 amino acids: CASSPGRLAGGHSYNEQFF. CDR3 nucleotide sequence: TGTGCCAGCAGCCCTGGAAGACTAGCGGGAGGGCACTCCTACAATGAGCAGTTCTTC.